This TCR beta chain was sequenced in a study of CD8+ T cells in alopecia areata. For the study at large: The drug, tofacitinib, lasted 6 to 18 months, followed by 6 months off drug.

Remarks on this clone: The target antigen is unknown.

Whole-study findings and limits: Lesional tissue from the scalp (especially in alopecia totalis/universalis) showed higher clonality than normal scalp.

The sequencing template was cDNA reverse transcribed from extracted RNA. TCRdb's copy holds only in-frame clones and misses some; the assay was immunoSEQ multiplex PCR. The sample has more than 200,000 clones; roughly two thirds are singletons. Sequencing was performed on CD4+ T cells sorted from blood, taken at week 0. The receptor was isolated from a human donor with alopecia areata.

CDR3: CASSASDAWDNEQFF. The CDR3 DNA follows: TGTGCCAGCAGCGCCTCGGACGCGTGGGACAATGAGCAGTTCTTC. This chain links TRBV11-2 with TRBJ2-1; D is unclear. Trimming left V 5 bases short and J 5 bases short, with 16 bases between. CDR3 length: 15 amino acids. Germline V gene lookup returns CDR1 SGHAT and CDR2 FQNNGV.